The rows below give T cell receptor beta chains drawn from one sample of a study of T cells in Graves' hyperthyroidism and ophthalmopathy. Each CDR3 protein gets one entry after TCRdb re-called the multiplex PCR reads with MiXCR. Here the sample spans nearly 600,000 distinct CDR3 sequences, about 14% being singletons. Input material: blood. These receptors all stem from a woman aged 18-35 years with Graves' ophthalmopathy. CDR3s leave out the opening cysteine and the closing phenylalanine or tryptophan. Fields, in order: V gene, J gene, CDR3 protein.

v_call: TRBV5-8; j_call: TRBJ2-1; cdr3_aa: ASILWGQSYNEQF
v_call: TRBV7-6; j_call: TRBJ2-5; cdr3_aa: ASSLEPDGFQETQY
v_call: TRBV10-3; j_call: TRBJ2-7; cdr3_aa: AISLKDQTSYEQY
v_call: TRBV9; j_call: TRBJ2-7; cdr3_aa: ASSVAPGFESYEQY
v_call: TRBV20-1; j_call: TRBJ2-2; cdr3_aa: SATTSGANTGELF
v_call: TRBV5-1; j_call: TRBJ1-2; cdr3_aa: ASSLRQGAMGYT
v_call: TRBV20-1; j_call: TRBJ1-4; cdr3_aa: SAPRLVNEKLF
v_call: TRBV6-2/TRBV6-3; j_call: TRBJ1-1; cdr3_aa: ASSYSRTGRFAEAF
v_call: TRBV19; j_call: TRBJ1-2; cdr3_aa: ASVRTAGNYGYT
v_call: TRBV19; j_call: TRBJ2-7; cdr3_aa: ASSFGTGAGYEQY
v_call: TRBV19; j_call: TRBJ2-3; cdr3_aa: ASSLTSGRPTDTQY
v_call: TRBV5-1; j_call: TRBJ2-3; cdr3_aa: ASSLAAGSGDTQY
v_call: TRBV12-5; j_call: TRBJ2-1; cdr3_aa: ASGLVLPLAGAYNEQF
v_call: TRBV12-3/TRBV12-4; j_call: TRBJ1-5; cdr3_aa: ASSRERRAQQPQH
v_call: TRBV10-2; j_call: TRBJ2-7; cdr3_aa: ASSENRLAGAYEQY
v_call: TRBV20-1; j_call: TRBJ2-3; cdr3_aa: SASSGTTLHRGDTQY
v_call: TRBV11-2; j_call: TRBJ2-3; cdr3_aa: ASSFYDTGDTQY
v_call: TRBV28; j_call: TRBJ1-1; cdr3_aa: ASRTAGGADTEAF
v_call: TRBV2; j_call: TRBJ1-4; cdr3_aa: ASGSLSEKLF
v_call: TRBV7-9; j_call: TRBJ2-2; cdr3_aa: ASSRISGTTGELF
v_call: TRBV30; j_call: TRBJ2-1; cdr3_aa: AWSEIPSGRALDEQF
v_call: TRBV9; j_call: TRBJ2-3; cdr3_aa: ASSVRDRSTDTQY
v_call: TRBV7-9; j_call: TRBJ2-5; cdr3_aa: ASSFGREETQY
v_call: TRBV7-8; j_call: TRBJ2-5; cdr3_aa: ASSPTRGGAQETQY
v_call: TRBV7-3; j_call: TRBJ2-7; cdr3_aa: ASSFPGSEQY
v_call: TRBV9; j_call: TRBJ2-4; cdr3_aa: ASSANPLVAKNIQY
v_call: TRBV6-5; j_call: TRBJ1-6; cdr3_aa: ASSSDGTRTYNSPLH
v_call: TRBV30; j_call: TRBJ2-5; cdr3_aa: AFSGSLETQY
v_call: TRBV9; j_call: TRBJ2-3; cdr3_aa: ASSVGASGNTDTQY
v_call: TRBV19; j_call: TRBJ2-1; cdr3_aa: ASSMRGQPNSYNEQF
v_call: TRBV5-1; j_call: TRBJ1-1; cdr3_aa: ASSLGDSGGTEAF
v_call: TRBV10-3; j_call: TRBJ2-7; cdr3_aa: AITEGTGGTEQY
v_call: TRBV30; j_call: TRBJ1-2; cdr3_aa: AWTAGTANGYT